The 21 T cell receptor beta chains below were found in one sample sequenced in a study of OX40 agonist ivuxolimab in advanced cancers. Here immunoSEQ multiplex PCR was the method, and the copy in TCRdb shows in-frame clones only, minus some. The sample has some 83,000 clones, about 89% seen once; the top ten hold about 7.6%. The sequenced sample was CD4+ or CD8+ T cells sorted from blood, obtained in a trial of the OX40 agonist ivuxolimab. The receptors here all came from an adult with an advanced solid tumor such as melanoma, head and neck, liver or kidney cancer.

V usage is TRBV5-6 and J usage is TRBJ2-2; no definite D call. The V end lost 2 bases, the J end lost 6 bases, and 5 bases lay between the germline ends. This CDR3 comprises 12 residues. Germline-derived CDR1 and CDR2 are SGHDT and YYEEEE. CDR3 nucleotides: TGTGCCAGCAGCTTTTATCCCGGGGAGCTGTTTTTT. Translated, it gives CASSFYPGELFF.

The CDR3 sequence: CASSPTTRPTGELFF. CDR3 in DNA: TGTGCCAGCAGCCCCACGACTAGACCCACCGGGGAGCTGTTTTTT. This chain links TRBV7-3 with TRBJ2-2; D perhaps matches TRBD2 (6 bases). The CDR3 runs 15 residues. Trimming removed 5 bases from V and 4 bases from J, with 14 bases in between. Germline V gives CDR1 SGHTA, CDR2 FQGTGA. The complete variable domain, with remaining parts taken from reference TRBV7-3 and TRBJ2-2, reads GAGVSQTPSNKVTEKGKYVELRCDPISGHTALYWYRQSLGQGPEFLIYFQGTGAADDSGLPNDRFFAVRPEGSVSTLKIQRTERGDSAVYLCASSPTTRPTGELFFGEGSRLTVL.

The chain links TRBV6-5 to TRBJ2-2; 8 nucleotides agree with TRBD2. Germline V gene lookup returns CDR1 MNHEY and CDR2 SVGAGI. The CDR3 is made up of 14 amino acids. Trimming cost V 10 bases and J 5 bases; bases outside gene matches: 9. Here the CDR3 DNA reads TGTGCCACGGGGGGGGATTTACCGACCGGGGAGCTGTTTTTT. Residues: CATGGDLPTGELFF.

V and J are TRBV7-9 and TRBJ2-7; D gene uncertain. The ends were cut back, 1 base at V and 6 bases at J, with 10 bases in the middle. This CDR3 region has 13 residues. Per germline, CDR1 SEHNR and CDR2 FQNEAQ (reference sequence). In nucleotides, the CDR3 is TGTGCCAGCAGCTTAGGGCAATCTCCCGAGCAGTACTTC. It specifies CASSLGQSPEQYF.

The chain couples TRBV7-9 to TRBJ2-1; 8 nucleotides align to TRBD2. This CDR3 contains 14 residues. The trim removed 1 base at V and 8 bases at J, leaving 4 bases unmatched. The V gene's germline CDR1 is SEHNR and CDR2 FQNEAQ (reference sequence). DNA of the CDR3: TGTGCCAGCAGCTTAGTCGGGAGGGGCTATGAGCAGTTCTTC. Translating it yields CASSLVGRGYEQFF.

This clone was seen just once. The gene calls are TRBV7-3 and TRBJ2-1, with TRBD2 matching over 10 bases. Trimming removed 6 bases from V and 5 bases from J; junction bases left unmatched: 4. The CDR3 totals 14 residues. Germline-derived CDR1 and CDR2 are SGHTA and FQGTGA. In nucleotides, the CDR3 is TGTGCCAGCAGTAGACTAGCGGGTAACAATGAGCAGTTCTTC. Its protein product is CASSRLAGNNEQFF.

The V gene is TRBV30, the J gene TRBJ2-7, with D perhaps matching TRBD1 (6 bases). The germline V and J ends were trimmed by 4 bases and 6 bases, with 16 bases remaining between them. CDR1 and CDR2 from the germline V gene are GTSNPN and SVGIG (reference sequence). The CDR3 spans 13 residues. CDR3 amino acids: CAWMVPGVGEQYF. Here the CDR3 DNA reads TGTGCCTGGATGGTCCCAGGGGTGGGCGAGCAGTACTTC.

DNA for the CDR3: TGTGCCAGCAGCGTGGGTATGGGGGTTCGCACAGATACGCAGTATTTT. Translating gives CASSVGMGVRTDTQYF. This rearrangement joins TRBV9 to TRBJ2-3; D is possibly TRBD1 or TRBD2 (5 bases each). Between the trimmed V and J ends, which lost 2 bases and 1 base, there was a span of 14 bases. Germline CDR1 is SGDLS and CDR2 is YYNGEE. This CDR3 comprises 16 residues.

The rearrangement uses TRBV25-1 and TRBJ2-4; unclear D gene. There are 15 residues in the CDR3. V lost 6 bases, J lost 0 bases, and 12 bases lay in between. In germline, CDR1 is MGHDK, CDR2 SYGVNS. Here the CDR3 DNA reads TGTGCCAGCAGCCCGGCCGGGCTAGCCAAAAACATTCAGTACTTC. Residues: CASSPAGLAKNIQYF.

The V call is TRBV9, the J call TRBJ2-7; D is unclear. Trimming shortened V by 0 bases and J by 7 bases, and 11 bases separated the two germline ends. This CDR3 is built from 13 residues. Germline V gene lookup returns CDR1 SGDLS and CDR2 YYNGEE. The CDR3 coding sequence is TGTGCCAGCAGCGTAGGGGCCGTTGGGGAGCAGTACGTC. Translating gives CASSVGAVGEQYV.

The sample holds one count of this clone. The chain is built from TRBV9 and TRBJ1-2, with no clear D. The CDR3 spans 14 residues. Germline CDR1 and CDR2: SGDLS and YYNGEE. V gave up 0 bases and J gave up 4 bases, with 10 bases separating them. The CDR3 DNA follows: TGTGCCAGCAGCGTAGGGGTCCGATCCTATGGCTACACCTTC. Amino acid sequence: CASSVGVRSYGYTF.

This chain connects TRBV6-1 to TRBJ1-3, with D perhaps TRBD1 (6 bases). The CDR3 runs 14 residues. The ends were cut back, 6 bases at V and 3 bases at J, with 12 bases in the middle. From germline, CDR1 is MNHNS and CDR2 SASEGT. DNA for the CDR3: TGTGCCAGCAGAGGGGGAATGAGTGGAAACACCATATATTTT. Translation gives CASRGGMSGNTIYF.

V gene TRBV9 combines with J gene TRBJ1-5, with unresolved D. CDR3 length equals 14 residues. The germline CDR1 and CDR2 sequences are SGDLS and YYNGEE. V was cut by 2 bases and J by 0 bases, with 6 bases left in between. The CDR3 loop is CASSVWGSNQPQHF. The CDR3 DNA reads as TGTGCCAGCAGCGTTTGGGGTAGCAATCAGCCCCAGCATTTT.

The chain combines TRBV5-6 with TRBJ2-3; possible D gene TRBD1, 6 bases. Germline assignment: CDR1 SGHDT and CDR2 YYEEEE. The CDR3 sequence is 13 residues long. The ends were cut back, 0 bases at V and 7 bases at J, with 9 bases in the middle. CDR3: CASSLGGPNTQYF. CDR3 DNA sequence: TGTGCCAGCAGCTTGGGGGGGCCCAATACGCAGTATTTT.

The chain employs TRBV9 and TRBJ2-7; D is unclear. CDR1 SGDLS and CDR2 YYNGEE come from the germline V gene. The CDR3 has 11 residues. The V end was cut by 3 bases, the J end by 3 bases, with 4 bases between. The CDR3 here is CASSDHYEQYF. Here the CDR3 DNA reads TGTGCCAGCAGCGACCACTACGAGCAGTACTTC.

As to this clone: One end of the junction does not line up with germline, which may come from a read error. CDR3 in amino acids: CASSFTLAGGGLIF. The CDR3 region has the DNA TGTGCCAGCAGCTTTACTCTAGCGGGAGGGGGTTTGATCTTC. The chain recombines TRBV7-9 with TRBJ2-1; 12 bases map to TRBD2. The CDR3 runs 14 residues. Germline V CDR1 and CDR2: SEHNR, FQNEAQ (reference sequence).

In this sample, this clone turned up once. V gene TRBV7-9 combines with J gene TRBJ1-4; D may be TRBD1 (6 bases). This CDR3 has 18 amino acids. Trimming took 5 bases from V and 0 from J, leaving 19 bases between them. Germline values: CDR1 SEHNR, CDR2 FQNEAQ (reference sequence). The CDR3: CASSQGPGTPATNEKLFF. In nucleotides, the CDR3 is TGTGCCAGCAGCCAGGGGCCAGGGACACCTGCAACTAATGAAAAACTGTTTTTT.

The rearrangement joins TRBV15 to TRBJ2-3, with D perhaps TRBD1 (5 bases). The CDR3 extends over 15 amino acids. Trimming removed 1 base from V and 2 bases from J, with 10 bases in between. Germline V CDR1 and CDR2: LNHNV, YYDKDF (reference sequence). The CDR3 nucleotides are TGTGCCACCAGCAGAGGGGGCCTGTCCACAGATACGCAGTATTTT. Protein product: CATSRGGLSTDTQYF.

This chain joins TRBV2 and TRBJ1-5, with TRBD1 matching 7 bases. The germline V gene encodes CDR1 SNHLY and CDR2 FYNNEI. The CDR3 contains 16 residues. The V gene end was trimmed by 6 bases and the J gene end by 3 bases; junction bases not matched to a gene: 11. DNA for the CDR3: TGTGCCAGCAGCGCTAGCCCGACAGGGATCAATCAGCCCCAGCATTTT. Encoded protein: CASSASPTGINQPQHF.

This clone was counted a single time. The genes are TRBV28 and TRBJ1-6; 12 bases agree with TRBD1. The CDR3 is 17 residues long. Germline trimming cut 6 bases from V and 7 bases from J; bases unmatched to any gene: 10. Germline CDR1 and CDR2: MDHEN and SYDVKM. The CDR3 nucleotides read TGTGCCAGCAGACTGGGGACAGGGGGCTTATTCAATTCACCCCTCCACTTT. Translating it yields CASRLGTGGLFNSPLHF.

The V gene is TRBV7-3, the J gene TRBJ2-5, with D possibly being TRBD1 or TRBD2 (6 bases each). The CDR3 contains 13 residues. CDR1 and CDR2 from the germline V gene are SGHTA and FQGTGA. The V end lost 5 bases, the J end lost 5 bases, and 12 bases lay between the germline ends. This CDR3 is CASSLGGPETQYF. The DNA for the CDR3 is TGTGCCAGCAGCCTAGGGGGGCCCGAGACCCAGTACTTC.